The 13 T cell receptor beta chains below all came from one sample that was sequenced in a study of blood T cell repertoires in COVID-19. The method was immunoSEQ multiplex PCR; TCRdb's version includes in-frame clones alone and lacks a portion of them. This sample has about 170,000 clones, with around nine tenths found just once. Material for sequencing was peripheral blood. The receptor set was obtained from a man between 18 and 29 years old with active or convalescent COVID-19.

The chain links TRBV11-1 to TRBJ2-7; 7 positions match TRBD1. Germline assignment: CDR1 SGHAT and CDR2 FQDESV (reference sequence). The CDR3 is 15 amino acids. V lost 1 base and J lost 4; bases outside the gene matches: 7. CDR3 DNA sequence: TGTGCCAGCAGCTTAGATTGGACAGGCGATTACGAGCAGTACTTC. Protein: CASSLDWTGDYEQYF. The full variable domain, with the rest looked up from reference TRBV11-1 and TRBJ2-7, is EAEVAQSPRYKITEKSQAVAFWCDPISGHATLYWYRQILGQGPELLVQFQDESVVDDSQLPKDRFSAERLKGVDSTLKIQPAELGDSAMYLCASSLDWTGDYEQYFGPGTRLTVT.

The count of this clone is one. This chain uses TRBV7-9 with TRBJ2-2; unclear D gene. Deletions cut 4 bases from V and 7 bases from J, with 7 bases between. The germline V gene encodes CDR1 SEHNR and CDR2 FQNEAQ (reference sequence). The CDR3 length is 12 residues. CDR3 region: CASSSSNGELFF. The CDR3, as DNA: TGTGCCAGCAGCTCAAGCAACGGGGAGCTGTTTTTT.

This sequence joins TRBV6-5 and TRBJ2-4, with D perhaps TRBD1 (5 bases). The germline V and J ends were trimmed by 0 bases and 7 bases, with 7 bases remaining between them. The length of the CDR3 is 13 residues. The V gene's germline CDR1 is MNHEY and CDR2 SVGAGI. CDR3 in DNA: TGTGCCAGCAGTTACTCGAACAGGAACATTCAGTACTTC. Protein product: CASSYSNRNIQYF.

The rearrangement links TRBV7-2 to TRBJ1-2; D remains ambiguous. The CDR3 contains 14 residues. The germline V gene encodes CDR1 SGHTA and CDR2 FQGNSA. V lost 5 bases and J lost 6, with 16 bases in between. The CDR3 region has the DNA TGTGCCAGCAGCCAAGAACGAGGGAGGAATGGCTACACCTTC. This sequence encodes CASSQERGRNGYTF.

CDR3 loop: CSVGGQNYGYTF. CDR3 DNA sequence: TGCAGCGTTGGAGGACAGAACTATGGCTACACCTTC. The rearrangement links TRBV29-1 to TRBJ1-2; D might be TRBD1 (6 bases). The CDR3 has 12 amino acids. Germline loops: CDR1 SQVTM, CDR2 ANQGSEA. Trimming pared 4 bases from V and 2 bases from J, leaving 8 bases between. Based on the CDR3 plus reference TRBV29-1 and TRBJ1-2, the full variable domain is SAVISQKPSRDICQRGTSLTIQCQVDSQVTMMFWYRQQPGQSLTLIATANQGSEATYESGFVIDKFPISRPNLTFSTLTVSNMSPEDSSIYLCSVGGQNYGYTFGSGTRLTVV.

V is TRBV29-1 and J is TRBJ1-1; D is possibly TRBD1 (5 bases). The CDR3 extends over 13 amino acids. Germline lookup yields CDR1 SQVTM and CDR2 ANQGSEA. V was pared by 5 bases and J by 6 bases, with 16 bases between. CDR3 sequence reads: CSVWGRGGAEAFF. CDR3 in DNA: TGCAGCGTTTGGGGGAGGGGAGGGGCTGAAGCTTTCTTT.

The chain employs TRBV29-1 and TRBJ1-1; D is perhaps TRBD1 (6 bases). The CDR3 runs 17 residues. Trimming removed 0 bases from V and 4 bases from J, with 21 bases in between. Germline CDR1 reads SQVTM; CDR2 reads ANQGSEA. The CDR3 loop is CSVEDYKTDQGGTEAFF. CDR3 DNA: TGCAGCGTTGAAGATTATAAGACAGACCAAGGGGGCACTGAAGCTTTCTTT.

This chain joins TRBV5-1 and TRBJ1-1; D possibly corresponds to TRBD1 (6 bases). This CDR3 comprises 12 residues. Per germline, CDR1 SGHRS and CDR2 YFSETQ. Trimming removed 4 bases from V and 4 bases from J, with 8 bases in between. The DNA for the CDR3 is TGCGCCAGCAGCCTCAGGGGCACTGAAGCTTTCTTT. Translated: CASSLRGTEAFF.

The chain links TRBV6-5 to TRBJ2-3; 7 nucleotides align to TRBD2. The J segment lost 5 bases and the V segment lost 0 bases, leaving 8 bases of the junction unmatched. This CDR3 is built from 16 residues. The V gene's germline CDR1 is MNHEY and CDR2 SVGAGI. The CDR3 here is CASSYSGGGRGDTQYF. The CDR3, as DNA: TGTGCCAGCAGTTACTCTGGGGGAGGGAGGGGAGATACGCAGTATTTT.

V and J are TRBV5-1 and TRBJ2-1; 9 bases fit TRBD1. With 1 base clipped from V and 5 bases from J, the junction kept 7 bases outside the gene matches. This CDR3 spans 16 amino acids. The germline V gene has CDR1 SGHRS and CDR2 YFSETQ. In nucleotides, the CDR3 is TGCGCCAGCAGCTTGTTAGGGACAGGGTTAGACAATGAGCAGTTCTTC. Translated, it gives CASSLLGTGLDNEQFF.

The table lists this clone with a few counts. The chain links TRBV6-5 to TRBJ1-2, with 7 bases matching TRBD1. Unmatched junction bases numbered 8, after V lost 6 bases and J lost 4 bases. The CDR3 totals 14 residues. From germline, CDR1 is MNHEY and CDR2 SVGAGI. CDR3 region: CASSPTTGRYGYTF. The CDR3 coding sequence is TGTGCCAGCAGCCCCACGACAGGGCGCTATGGCTACACCTTC.

V and J are TRBV29-1 and TRBJ2-2, with 8 positions matching TRBD1. Germline CDR1 is SQVTM and CDR2 is ANQGSEA. The CDR3 runs to 15 residues. The CDR3 is CRGTHGQGGAGELFF. CDR3 nucleotides: TGCAGAGGTACCCACGGACAGGGCGGTGCCGGGGAGCTGTTTTTT.

The chain recombines TRBV25-1 with TRBJ2-3, with D maybe TRBD2 (6 bases). V lost 1 base and J lost 6, with 17 bases in between. Germline loops: CDR1 MGHDK, CDR2 SYGVNS. The CDR3 totals 16 residues. The CDR3 coding sequence is TGTGCCAGCAGTGAATGGGGGGTAATGGGCGCGGATACGCAGTATTTT. Its translation: CASSEWGVMGADTQYF.